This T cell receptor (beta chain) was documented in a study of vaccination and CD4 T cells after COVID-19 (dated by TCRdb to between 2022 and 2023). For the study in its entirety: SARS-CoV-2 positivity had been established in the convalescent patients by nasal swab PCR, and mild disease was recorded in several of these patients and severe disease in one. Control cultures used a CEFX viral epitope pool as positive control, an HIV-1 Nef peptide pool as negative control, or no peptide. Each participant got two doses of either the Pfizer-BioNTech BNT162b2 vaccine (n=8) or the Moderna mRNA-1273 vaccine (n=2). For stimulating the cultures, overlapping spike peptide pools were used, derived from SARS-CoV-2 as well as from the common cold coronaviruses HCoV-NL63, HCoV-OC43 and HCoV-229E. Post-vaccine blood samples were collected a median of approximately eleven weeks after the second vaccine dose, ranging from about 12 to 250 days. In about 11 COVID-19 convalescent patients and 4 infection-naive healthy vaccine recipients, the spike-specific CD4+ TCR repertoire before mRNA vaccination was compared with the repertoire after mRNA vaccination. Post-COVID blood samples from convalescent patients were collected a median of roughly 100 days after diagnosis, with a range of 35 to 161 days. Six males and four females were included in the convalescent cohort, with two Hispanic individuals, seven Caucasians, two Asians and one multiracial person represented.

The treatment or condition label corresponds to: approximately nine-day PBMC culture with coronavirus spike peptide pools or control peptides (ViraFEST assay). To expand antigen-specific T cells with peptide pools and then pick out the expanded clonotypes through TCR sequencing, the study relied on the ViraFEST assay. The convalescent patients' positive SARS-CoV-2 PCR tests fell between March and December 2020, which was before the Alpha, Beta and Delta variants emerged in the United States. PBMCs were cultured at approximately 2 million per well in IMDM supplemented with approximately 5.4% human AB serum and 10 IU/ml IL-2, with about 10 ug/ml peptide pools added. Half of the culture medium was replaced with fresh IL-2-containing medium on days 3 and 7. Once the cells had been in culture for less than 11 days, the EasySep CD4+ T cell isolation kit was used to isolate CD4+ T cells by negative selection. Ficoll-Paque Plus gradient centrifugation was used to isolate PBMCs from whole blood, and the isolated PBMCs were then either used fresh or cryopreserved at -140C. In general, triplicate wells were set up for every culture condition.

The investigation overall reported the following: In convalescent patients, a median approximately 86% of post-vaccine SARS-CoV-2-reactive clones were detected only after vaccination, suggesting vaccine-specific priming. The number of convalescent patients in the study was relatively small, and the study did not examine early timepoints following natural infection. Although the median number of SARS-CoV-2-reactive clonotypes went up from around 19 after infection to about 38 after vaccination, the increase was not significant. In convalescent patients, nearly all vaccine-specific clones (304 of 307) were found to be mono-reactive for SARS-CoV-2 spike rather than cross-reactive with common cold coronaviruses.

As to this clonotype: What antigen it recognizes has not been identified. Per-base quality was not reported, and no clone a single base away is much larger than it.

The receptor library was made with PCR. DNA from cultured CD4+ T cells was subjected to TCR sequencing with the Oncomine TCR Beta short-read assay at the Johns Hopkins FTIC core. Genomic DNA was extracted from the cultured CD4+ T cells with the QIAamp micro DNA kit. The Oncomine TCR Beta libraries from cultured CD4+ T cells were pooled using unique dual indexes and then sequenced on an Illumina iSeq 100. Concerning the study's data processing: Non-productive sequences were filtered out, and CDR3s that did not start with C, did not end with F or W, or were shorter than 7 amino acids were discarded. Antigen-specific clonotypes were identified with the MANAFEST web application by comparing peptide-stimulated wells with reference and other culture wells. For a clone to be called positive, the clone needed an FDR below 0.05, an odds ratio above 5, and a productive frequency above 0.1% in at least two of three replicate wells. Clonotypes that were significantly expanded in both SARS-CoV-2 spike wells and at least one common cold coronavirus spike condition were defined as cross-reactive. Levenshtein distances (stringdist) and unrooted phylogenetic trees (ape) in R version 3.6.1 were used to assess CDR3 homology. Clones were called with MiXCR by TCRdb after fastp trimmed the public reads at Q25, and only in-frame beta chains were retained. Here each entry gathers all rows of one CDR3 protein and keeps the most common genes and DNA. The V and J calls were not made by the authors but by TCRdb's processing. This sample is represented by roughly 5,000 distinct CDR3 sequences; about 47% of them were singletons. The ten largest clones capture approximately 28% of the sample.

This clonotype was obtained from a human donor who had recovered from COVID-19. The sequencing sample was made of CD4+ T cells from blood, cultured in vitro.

At the DNA level, the sequence is TGTGCCAGCAGCGCGGGGGAGGGGTACCCCTATAATTCACCCCTCCACTTT. Its amino acids are CASSAGEGYPYNSPLHF. Rearrangement joined TRBV9 to TRBJ1-6; a tentative D call is TRBD1 (5 bases match). The cysteine opens and the phenylalanine closes a CDR3 of 17 amino acids. The read is trimmed to its CDR3 DNA, 51 bases read in frame from base 1. V gives up 3 bases and J gives up 2 bases, and the segment between their germline ends measures 15 bases. The germline V gene provides CDR1 SGDLS and CDR2 YYNGEE.